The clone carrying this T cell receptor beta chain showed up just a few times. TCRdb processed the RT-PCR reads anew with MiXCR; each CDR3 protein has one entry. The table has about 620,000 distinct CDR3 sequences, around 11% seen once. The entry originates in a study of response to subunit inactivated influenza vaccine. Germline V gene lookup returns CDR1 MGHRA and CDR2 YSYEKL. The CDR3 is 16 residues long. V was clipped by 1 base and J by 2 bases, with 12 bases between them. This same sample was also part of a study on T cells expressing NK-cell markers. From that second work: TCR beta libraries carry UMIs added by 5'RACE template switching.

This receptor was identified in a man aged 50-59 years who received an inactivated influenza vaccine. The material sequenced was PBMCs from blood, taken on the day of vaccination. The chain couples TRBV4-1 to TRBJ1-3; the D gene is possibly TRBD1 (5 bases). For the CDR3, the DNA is TGCGCCAGCAGCCAAGCGGGCAGGGATCCTGGAAACACCATATATTTT. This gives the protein CASSQAGRDPGNTIYF.